This TCR beta chain was observed in a study of blood T cells in healthy people across ages. The study, taken as a whole, reports: Those diversity estimates obtained from one million T cells were thought to be underestimates.

The use of a sample-barcoded 5' primer and a J-beta primer mix characterized a second PCR of roughly 6 to 11 cycles. TCRdb itself ran the 5' RACE reads through MiXCR, one entry per CDR3 protein. This repertoire shows approximately 800,000 distinct CDR3 sequences, around 50% found once; its top ten account for over 15%. Regarding this clonotype: No antigen is known for it.

The CDR3 contains 14 residues. Per germline, CDR1 ENHRY and CDR2 SYGVKD. The TCR originated in an elderly man in good health. The sequencing sample was made of blood. J is TRBJ2-7 and V is TRBV10-3; TRBD1 agrees at 9 bases. The better agreement between TRBJ2-5 and the DNA end casts doubt on the J call. Written as DNA, the CDR3 is TGTGCCATCAGGCCGGACAGGGGAGGCGAGACCCAGTACTTC. It specifies CAIRPDRGGETQYF.